This TCR beta chain comes out of a study of shared clonotypes between healthy human individuals. General study results and limits: Shared clonotypes: 4.5% to 5% naive CD4, about 3.3% naive CD8, roughly 2.4% memory CD4, 0.4% memory CD8.

About this clone: Its antigen is undetermined. At the DNA level, this CDR3 is encoded by other sequences in the same sample as well.

Some clones are missing from TCRdb's copy, which holds only in-frame ones; the method was immunoSEQ multiplex PCR. The profile shows approximately 340,000 clones, less than 85% of them singletons. The clonotype was recovered from a man in his thirties or forties in good health. Sequencing used memory CD4+ T cells sorted from blood. Noted subset: CD45RA-negative fraction.

The CDR3 sequence: CASRGQLQETQYF. CDR3 bases: TGTGCCAGCAGAGGACAGTTGCAAGAGACCCAGTACTTC. The chain combines TRBV2 with TRBJ2-5, with TRBD1 as a possible D gene (6 bases). V dropped 6 bases and J dropped 2 bases, with 10 bases sitting between them. This CDR3 region has 13 residues. Germline CDR1 reads SNHLY; CDR2 reads FYNNEI.